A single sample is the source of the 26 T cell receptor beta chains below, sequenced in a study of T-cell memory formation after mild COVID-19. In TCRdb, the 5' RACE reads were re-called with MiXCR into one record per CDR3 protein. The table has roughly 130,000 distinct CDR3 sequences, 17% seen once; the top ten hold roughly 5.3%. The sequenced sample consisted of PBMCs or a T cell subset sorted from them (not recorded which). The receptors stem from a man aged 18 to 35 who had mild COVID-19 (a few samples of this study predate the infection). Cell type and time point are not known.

The CDR3 DNA sequence: TGCAGTGCTAGGTGGGCAGAAGCTTTCTTT. Its translation: CSARWAEAFF. The chain carries TRBV20-1 and TRBJ1-1; D not certain. CDR3 size: 10 residues. CDR1 is DFQATT, CDR2 SNEGSKA, per germline (reference sequence). Trimming took 3 bases from V and 8 from J, leaving 7 bases between them.

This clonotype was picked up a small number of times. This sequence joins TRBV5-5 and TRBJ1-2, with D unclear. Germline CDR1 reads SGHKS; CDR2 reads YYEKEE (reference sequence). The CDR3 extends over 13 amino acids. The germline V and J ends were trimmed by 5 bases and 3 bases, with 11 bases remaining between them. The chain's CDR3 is CASSLVSDYGYTF. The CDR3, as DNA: TGTGCCAGCAGTCTGGTGTCGGACTATGGCTACACCTTC. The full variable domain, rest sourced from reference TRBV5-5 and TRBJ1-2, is DAGVTQSPTHLIKTRGQQVTLRCSPISGHKSVSWYQQVLGQGPQFIFQYYEKEERGRGNFPDRFSARQFPNYSSELNVNALLLGDSALYLCASSLVSDYGYTFGSGTRLTVV.

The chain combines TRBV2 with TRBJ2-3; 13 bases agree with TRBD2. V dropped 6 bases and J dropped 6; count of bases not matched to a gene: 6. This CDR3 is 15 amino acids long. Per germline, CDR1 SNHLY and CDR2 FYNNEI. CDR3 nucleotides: TGTGCCAGCAGGGGACTAGCGGGGACCGCGGATACGCAGTATTTT. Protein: CASRGLAGTADTQYF. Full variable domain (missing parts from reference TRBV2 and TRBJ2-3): EPEVTQTPSHQVTQMGQEVILRCVPISNHLYFYWYRQILGQKVEFLVSFYNNEISEKSEIFDDQFSVERPDGSNFTLKIRSTKLEDSAMYFCASRGLAGTADTQYFGPGTRLTVL.

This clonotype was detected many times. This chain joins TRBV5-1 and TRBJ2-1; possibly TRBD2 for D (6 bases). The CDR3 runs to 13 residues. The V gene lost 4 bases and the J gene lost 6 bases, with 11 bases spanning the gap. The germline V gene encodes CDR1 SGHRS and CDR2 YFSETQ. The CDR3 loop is CASSRGTANEQFF. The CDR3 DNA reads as TGCGCCAGCAGCCGCGGGACGGCCAATGAGCAGTTCTTC.

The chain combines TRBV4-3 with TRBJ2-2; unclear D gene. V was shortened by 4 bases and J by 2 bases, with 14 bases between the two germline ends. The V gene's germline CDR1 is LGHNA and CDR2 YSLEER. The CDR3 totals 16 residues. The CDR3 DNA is TGCGCCAGCAGCCCCAGACCAGAACCTAACACCGGGGAGCTGTTTTTT. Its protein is CASSPRPEPNTGELFF.

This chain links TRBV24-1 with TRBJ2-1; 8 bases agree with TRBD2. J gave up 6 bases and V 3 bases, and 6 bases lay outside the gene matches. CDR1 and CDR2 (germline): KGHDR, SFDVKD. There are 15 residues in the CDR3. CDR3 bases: TGTGCCACCAGTGATATTTCTAGCGGGTTCAATGAGCAGTTCTTC. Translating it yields CATSDISSGFNEQFF.

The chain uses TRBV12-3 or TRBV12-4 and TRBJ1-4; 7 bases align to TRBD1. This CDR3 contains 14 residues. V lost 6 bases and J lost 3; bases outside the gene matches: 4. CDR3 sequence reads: CASRRGRANEKLFF. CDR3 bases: TGTGCCAGCAGGAGGGGGCGTGCTAATGAAAAACTGTTTTTT.

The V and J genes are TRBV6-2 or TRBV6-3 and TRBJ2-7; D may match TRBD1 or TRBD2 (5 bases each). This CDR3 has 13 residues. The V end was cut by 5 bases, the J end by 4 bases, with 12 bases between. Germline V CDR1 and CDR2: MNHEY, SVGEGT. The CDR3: CASSRDLDYEQYV. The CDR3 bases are TGTGCCAGCAGTCGGGACCTTGATTACGAGCAGTACGTC.

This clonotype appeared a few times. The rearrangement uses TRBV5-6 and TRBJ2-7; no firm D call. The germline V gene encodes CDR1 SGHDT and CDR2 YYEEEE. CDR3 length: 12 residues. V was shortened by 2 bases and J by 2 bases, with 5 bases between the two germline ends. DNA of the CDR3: TGTGCCAGCAGCTTCGGGCCCTACGAGCAGTACGTC. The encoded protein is CASSFGPYEQYV.

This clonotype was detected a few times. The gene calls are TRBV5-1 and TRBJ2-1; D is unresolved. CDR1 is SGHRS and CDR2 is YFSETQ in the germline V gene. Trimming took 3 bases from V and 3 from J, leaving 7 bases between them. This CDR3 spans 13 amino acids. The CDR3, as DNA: TGCGCCAGCAGCTCACAGAACTACAATGAGCAGTTCTTC. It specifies CASSSQNYNEQFF.

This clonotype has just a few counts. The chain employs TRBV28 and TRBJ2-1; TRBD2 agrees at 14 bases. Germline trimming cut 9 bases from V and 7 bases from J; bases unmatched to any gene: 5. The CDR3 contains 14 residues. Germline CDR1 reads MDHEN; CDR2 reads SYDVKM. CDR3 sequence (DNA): TGTGCCAGTGTGACTAGCGGGGGGGCGAATGAGCAGTTCTTC. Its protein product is CASVTSGGANEQFF.

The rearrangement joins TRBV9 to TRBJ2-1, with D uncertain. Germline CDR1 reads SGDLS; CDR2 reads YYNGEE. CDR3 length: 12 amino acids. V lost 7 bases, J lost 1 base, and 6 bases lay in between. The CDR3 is CASLGSYNEQFF. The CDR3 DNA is TGTGCCAGCCTGGGTTCCTACAATGAGCAGTTCTTC.

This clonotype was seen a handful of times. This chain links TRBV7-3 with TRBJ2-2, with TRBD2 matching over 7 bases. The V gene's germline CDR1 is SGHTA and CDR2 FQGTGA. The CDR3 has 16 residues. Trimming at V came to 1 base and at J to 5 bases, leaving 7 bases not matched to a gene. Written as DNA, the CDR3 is TGTGCCAGCAGCTTAATCGGGGGGATGGGGACCGGGGAGCTGTTTTTT. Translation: CASSLIGGMGTGELFF.

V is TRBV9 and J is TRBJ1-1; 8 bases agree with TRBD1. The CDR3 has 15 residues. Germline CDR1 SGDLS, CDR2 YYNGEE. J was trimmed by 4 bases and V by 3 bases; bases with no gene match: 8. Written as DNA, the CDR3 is TGTGCCAGCAGCGGCGGACAGGGATTAGGCACTGAAGCTTTCTTT. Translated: CASSGGQGLGTEAFF.

The CDR3 protein is CASSWGGGRGEQYV. The CDR3 DNA reads TGTGCCAGCAGTTGGGGAGGCGGCAGAGGCGAGCAGTACGTC. This sequence joins TRBV6-2 or TRBV6-3 and TRBJ2-7; weak D call: TRBD2 (6 bases). V lost 4 bases, J lost 6 bases, and 16 bases lay in between. The CDR3 is 14 residues long. Germline CDR1 reads MNHEY; CDR2 reads SVGEGT.

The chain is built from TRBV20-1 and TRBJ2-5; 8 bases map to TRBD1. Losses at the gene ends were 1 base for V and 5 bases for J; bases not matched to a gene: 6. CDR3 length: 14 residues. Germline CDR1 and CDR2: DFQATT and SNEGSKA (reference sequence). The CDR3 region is CSARVGRGQETQYF. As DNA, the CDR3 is TGCAGTGCTAGAGTCGGCAGGGGGCAGGAGACCCAGTACTTC.

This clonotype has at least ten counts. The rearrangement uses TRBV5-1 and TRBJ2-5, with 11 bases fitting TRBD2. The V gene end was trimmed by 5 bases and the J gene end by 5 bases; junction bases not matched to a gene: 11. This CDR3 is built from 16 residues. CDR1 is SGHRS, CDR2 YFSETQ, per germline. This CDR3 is CASRPGTSGLGETQYF. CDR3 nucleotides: TGCGCCAGCAGGCCGGGGACTAGCGGCCTTGGGGAGACCCAGTACTTC.

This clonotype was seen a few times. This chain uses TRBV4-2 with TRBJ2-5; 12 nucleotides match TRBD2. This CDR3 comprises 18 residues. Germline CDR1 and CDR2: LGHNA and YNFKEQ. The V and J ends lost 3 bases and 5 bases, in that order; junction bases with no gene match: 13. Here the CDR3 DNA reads TGTGCCAGCAGCCAGGCTGGACTAGCGGGGTTGGGGGAGGAGACCCAGTACTTC. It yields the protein CASSQAGLAGLGEETQYF.

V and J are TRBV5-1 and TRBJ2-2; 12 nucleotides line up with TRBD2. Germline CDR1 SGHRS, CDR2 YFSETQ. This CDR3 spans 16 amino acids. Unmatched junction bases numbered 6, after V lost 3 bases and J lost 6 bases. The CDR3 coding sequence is TGCGCCAGCAGCTCCCTAGCGGGGGGGTTTGCCGGGGAGCTGTTTTTT. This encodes CASSSLAGGFAGELFF. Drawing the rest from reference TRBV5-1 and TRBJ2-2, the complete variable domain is KAGVTQTPRYLIKTRGQQVTLSCSPISGHRSVSWYQQTPGQGLQFLFEYFSETQRNKGNFPGRFSGRQFSNSRSEMNVSTLELGDSALYLCASSSLAGGFAGELFFGEGSRLTVL.

The CDR3, as DNA: TGTGCCAGCAGCCCCGGGGGGCTCTCCTACAATGAGCAGTTCTTC. It yields the protein CASSPGGLSYNEQFF. The rearrangement joins TRBV7-2 to TRBJ2-1; tentatively, D is TRBD2 (7 bases). CDR1 is SGHTA, CDR2 FQGNSA, per germline. V lost 5 bases, J lost 0 bases, and 11 bases lay in between. The CDR3 has 15 amino acids.

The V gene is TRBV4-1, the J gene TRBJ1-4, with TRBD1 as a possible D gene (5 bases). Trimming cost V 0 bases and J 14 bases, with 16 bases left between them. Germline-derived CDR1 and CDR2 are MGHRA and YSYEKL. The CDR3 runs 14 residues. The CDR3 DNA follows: TGCGCCAGCAGCCAAGAGGGAGGGGCGCGCGTCCTGTTTTTT. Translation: CASSQEGGARVLFF.

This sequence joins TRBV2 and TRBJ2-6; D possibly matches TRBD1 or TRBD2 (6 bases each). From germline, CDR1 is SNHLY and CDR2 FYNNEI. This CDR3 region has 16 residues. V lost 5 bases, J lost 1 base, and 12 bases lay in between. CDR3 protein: CASSLTGRSGANVLTF. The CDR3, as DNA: TGTGCCAGCAGTTTAACAGGGAGGTCTGGGGCCAACGTCCTGACTTTC.

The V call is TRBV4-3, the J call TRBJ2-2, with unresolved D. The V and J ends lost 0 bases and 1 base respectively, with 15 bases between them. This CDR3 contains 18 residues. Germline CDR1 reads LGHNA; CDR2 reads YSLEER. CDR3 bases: TGCGCCAGCAGCCAAGAACGGGCCAGGCCCCTGAACACCGGGGAGCTGTTTTTT. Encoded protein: CASSQERARPLNTGELFF.

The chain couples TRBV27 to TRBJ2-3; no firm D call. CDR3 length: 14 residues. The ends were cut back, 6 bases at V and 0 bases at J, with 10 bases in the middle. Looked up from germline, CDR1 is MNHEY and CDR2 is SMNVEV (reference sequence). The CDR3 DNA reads TGTGCCAGCAGGCTAAGCGTAAGCACAGATACGCAGTATTTT. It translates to CASRLSVSTDTQYF.

The CDR3 coding sequence is TGTGCCACCAGTGATTTGGGGAGGGTGACGACCTACGAGCAGTACGTC. Amino acid sequence: CATSDLGRVTTYEQYV. The chain couples TRBV24-1 to TRBJ2-7; 7 nucleotides align to TRBD2. With 0 bases clipped from V and 2 bases from J, the junction kept 6 bases outside the gene matches. The CDR3 covers 16 residues. The V gene's germline CDR1 is KGHDR and CDR2 SFDVKD.

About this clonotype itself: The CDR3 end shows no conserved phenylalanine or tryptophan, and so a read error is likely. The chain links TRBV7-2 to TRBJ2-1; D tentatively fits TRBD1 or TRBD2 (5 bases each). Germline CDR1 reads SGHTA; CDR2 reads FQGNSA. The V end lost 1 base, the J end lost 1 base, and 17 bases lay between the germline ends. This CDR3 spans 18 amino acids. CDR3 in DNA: TGTGCCAGCAGCTTAGGACTCAGGGTCGGGAAGTCCTACAATGAGCAGTTCTTA. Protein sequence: CASSLGLRVGKSYNEQFL.